The rows below give T cell receptor beta chains drawn from one sample of a study of CD8 T cells in Susac syndrome. One entry per CDR3 protein, called by TCRdb with MiXCR from the immunoSEQ multiplex PCR reads. The data show 130,000 or so distinct CDR3 sequences, approximately 96% seen once. The specimen sequenced was CD4+ T cells from PBMCs. Every receptor here comes from a human donor with multiple sclerosis. Each CDR3 is given with its conserved first and last residue. A D gene is named only where the DNA matches it firmly. The size of a clone is reported for some rows only, either as once, few or many, or as a class for expanded clones.

d_call: TRBD1; clone_size: .; v_call: TRBV6-5; j_call: TRBJ1-2; cdr3_aa: CASTPGRDRVSGYTF; cdr3_nt: TGTGCCAGCACCCCTGGCCGGGACAGAGTTTCTGGCTACACCTTC
d_call: .; clone_size: .; v_call: TRBV14; j_call: TRBJ2-3; cdr3_aa: CASSHPRRDDTQYF; cdr3_nt: TGTGCCAGCAGCCATCCTCGCAGGGATGATACGCAGTATTTT
d_call: .; clone_size: once; v_call: TRBV24-1; j_call: TRBJ2-4; cdr3_aa: CATMDGGKNIQYF; cdr3_nt: TGTGCCACGATGGACGGAGGAAAAAACATTCAGTACTTC
d_call: .; clone_size: .; v_call: TRBV20-1; j_call: TRBJ2-5; cdr3_aa: CSAGWETQYF; cdr3_nt: TGCAGTGCTGGGTGGGAGACCCAGTACTTC
d_call: TRBD2; clone_size: .; v_call: TRBV15; j_call: TRBJ2-7; cdr3_aa: CATSRDAAGPEQYF; cdr3_nt: TGTGCCACCAGCAGAGATGCAGCGGGACCTGAGCAGTACTTC
d_call: TRBD2; clone_size: .; v_call: TRBV29-1; j_call: TRBJ2-3; cdr3_aa: CSVDGLAGSTDTQYF; cdr3_nt: TGCAGCGTTGATGGACTAGCGGGTAGCACAGATACGCAGTATTTT
d_call: TRBD1; clone_size: .; v_call: TRBV29-1; j_call: TRBJ2-7; cdr3_aa: CSVDSTGVRDEQYF; cdr3_nt: TGCAGCGTTGACTCGACAGGGGTTCGGGACGAGCAGTACTTC
d_call: TRBD1; clone_size: .; v_call: TRBV5-6; j_call: TRBJ2-1; cdr3_aa: CASSPQGFDEQFF; cdr3_nt: TGTGCCAGCAGCCCACAGGGGTTTGATGAGCAGTTCTTC
d_call: TRBD1; clone_size: .; v_call: TRBV28; j_call: TRBJ1-2; cdr3_aa: CASSSTGTGGHGYTF; cdr3_nt: TGTGCCAGCAGTTCCACCGGGACAGGGGGCCACGGCTACACCTTC
d_call: .; clone_size: .; v_call: TRBV12-3/TRBV12-4; j_call: TRBJ1-4; cdr3_aa: CASSQEYPRKLFF; cdr3_nt: TGTGCCAGCAGCCAGGAGTACCCGAGGAAACTGTTTTTT
d_call: TRBD1; clone_size: .; v_call: TRBV4-3; j_call: TRBJ2-3; cdr3_aa: CASSQDRDRGRTQYF; cdr3_nt: TGCGCCAGCAGCCAAGATAGGGACAGGGGAAGGACGCAGTATTTT
d_call: TRBD2; clone_size: once; v_call: TRBV28; j_call: TRBJ2-1; cdr3_aa: CASSLGLAGVREQFF; cdr3_nt: TGTGCCAGCAGTTTAGGGCTAGCGGGAGTACGGGAGCAGTTCTTC
d_call: .; clone_size: .; v_call: TRBV20-1; j_call: TRBJ2-7; cdr3_aa: CSGAPAQGLSYEQYF; cdr3_nt: TGCAGTGGGGCTCCTGCCCAGGGCCTCTCCTACGAGCAGTACTTC
d_call: TRBD2; clone_size: .; v_call: TRBV11-2; j_call: TRBJ2-7; cdr3_aa: CASSLRVSGGKYEQYF; cdr3_nt: TGTGCCAGCAGCTTACGGGTTAGCGGGGGGAAATACGAGCAGTACTTC
d_call: .; clone_size: once; v_call: TRBV7-9; j_call: TRBJ2-1; cdr3_aa: CASSPRRGGSYNEQFF; cdr3_nt: TGTGCCAGCAGCCCCCGTCGGGGCGGCTCCTACAATGAGCAGTTCTTC
d_call: .; clone_size: .; v_call: TRBV10-2; j_call: TRBJ1-1; cdr3_aa: CASSEGGTGNTEAFF; cdr3_nt: TGCGCCAGCAGTGAAGGGGGGACCGGGAACACTGAAGCTTTCTTT
d_call: .; clone_size: .; v_call: TRBV28; j_call: TRBJ2-5; cdr3_aa: CASSRGQHPLYQETQYF; cdr3_nt: TGTGCCAGCAGCAGAGGACAGCATCCACTCTACCAAGAGACCCAGTACTTC
d_call: .; clone_size: .; v_call: TRBV27; j_call: TRBJ1-5; cdr3_aa: CASSSSRRVGSNQPQHF; cdr3_nt: TGTGCCAGCAGTTCGAGCAGAAGGGTCGGGAGCAATCAGCCCCAGCATTTT
d_call: .; clone_size: .; v_call: TRBV7-3; j_call: TRBJ2-5; cdr3_aa: CASSFSGYQETQYF; cdr3_nt: TGTGCCAGCAGCTTTTCGGGGTACCAAGAGACCCAGTACTTC
d_call: .; clone_size: .; v_call: TRBV9; j_call: TRBJ2-5; cdr3_aa: CASSALPRGETQYF; cdr3_nt: TGTGCCAGCAGCGCCCTTCCACGGGGGGAGACCCAGTACTTC
d_call: .; clone_size: .; v_call: TRBV15; j_call: TRBJ2-3; cdr3_aa: CATSRDQGDTQYF; cdr3_nt: TGTGCCACCAGCAGAGATCAAGGGGATACGCAGTATTTT
d_call: .; clone_size: .; v_call: TRBV2; j_call: TRBJ2-2; cdr3_aa: CASSKRGSGTEKNTGELFF; cdr3_nt: TGTGCCAGCAGCAAAAGAGGCTCCGGGACGGAGAAGAACACCGGGGAGCTGTTTTTT
d_call: .; clone_size: .; v_call: TRBV9; j_call: TRBJ1-2; cdr3_aa: CASSVTGTEYGYTF; cdr3_nt: TGTGCCAGCAGCGTAACAGGGACGGAGTATGGCTACACCTTC
d_call: TRBD1; clone_size: .; v_call: TRBV20-1; j_call: TRBJ2-7; cdr3_aa: CSAPRTGNYEQYF; cdr3_nt: TGCAGTGCCCCGAGGACAGGAAACTACGAGCAGTACTTC
d_call: .; clone_size: .; v_call: TRBV12-2; j_call: TRBJ2-7; cdr3_aa: CASRLRVQGSPYEQYF; cdr3_nt: TGTGCAAGTCGCTTACGGGTCCAGGGGTCCCCCTACGAGCAGTACTTC
d_call: .; clone_size: once; v_call: TRBV29-1; j_call: TRBJ1-2; cdr3_aa: CSAGEGGIKGYTF; cdr3_nt: TGCAGCGCCGGAGAAGGGGGTATTAAGGGCTACACCTTC
d_call: TRBD1; clone_size: .; v_call: TRBV6-5; j_call: TRBJ2-7; cdr3_aa: CASSYKGADYEQYF; cdr3_nt: TGTGCCAGCAGTTATAAGGGGGCTGACTACGAGCAGTACTTC
d_call: .; clone_size: once; v_call: TRBV20-1; j_call: TRBJ1-6; cdr3_aa: CSARRGGYNSPLHF; cdr3_nt: TGCAGTGCTAGGAGGGGGGGCTATAATTCACCCCTCCACTTT
d_call: TRBD2; clone_size: .; v_call: TRBV7-9; j_call: TRBJ2-1; cdr3_aa: CASSGSGRRDQEQFF; cdr3_nt: TGTGCCAGCAGTGGAAGCGGGAGAAGAGATCAGGAGCAGTTCTTC
d_call: TRBD1; clone_size: .; v_call: TRBV4-1; j_call: TRBJ2-1; cdr3_aa: CASSQLGQGLEFF; cdr3_nt: TGCGCCAGCAGCCAGCTGGGACAGGGTTTAGAGTTCTTC
d_call: TRBD2; clone_size: .; v_call: TRBV20-1; j_call: TRBJ2-2; cdr3_aa: CSARDPGRAQNTGELFF; cdr3_nt: TGCAGTGCTAGAGATCCCGGGAGGGCCCAGAACACCGGGGAGCTGTTTTTT
d_call: .; clone_size: .; v_call: TRBV20-1; j_call: TRBJ1-2; cdr3_aa: CSAPTGNLGYTF; cdr3_nt: TGCAGTGCACCGACAGGCAACCTCGGCTACACCTTC
d_call: TRBD1; clone_size: .; v_call: TRBV3-1; j_call: TRBJ1-3; cdr3_aa: CASSLGQGAGNTIYF; cdr3_nt: TGTGCCAGCAGCCTTGGACAGGGGGCTGGAAACACCATATATTTT
d_call: .; clone_size: .; v_call: TRBV5-1; j_call: TRBJ2-1; cdr3_aa: CASSFGGRGTYNEQFF; cdr3_nt: TGCGCCAGCAGCTTCGGAGGTAGGGGAACCTACAATGAGCAGTTCTTC
d_call: TRBD2; clone_size: .; v_call: TRBV5-1; j_call: TRBJ2-1; cdr3_aa: CASSLGLAGGIGEQFF; cdr3_nt: TGCGCCAGCAGCTTGGGCCTAGCGGGGGGTATCGGTGAGCAGTTCTTC
d_call: .; clone_size: .; v_call: TRBV25-1; j_call: TRBJ2-2; cdr3_aa: CASTLGGTGELFF; cdr3_nt: TGTGCCAGCACCCTTGGGGGCACCGGGGAGCTGTTTTTT
d_call: .; clone_size: .; v_call: TRBV4-1; j_call: TRBJ1-5; cdr3_aa: CASSQVVGQPQHF; cdr3_nt: TGCGCCAGCAGCCAAGTGGTTGGTCAGCCCCAGCATTTT
d_call: TRBD1; clone_size: .; v_call: TRBV20-1; j_call: TRBJ2-3; cdr3_aa: CSAVGTGGVTDTQYF; cdr3_nt: TGCAGTGCTGTCGGGACAGGCGGGGTCACAGATACGCAGTATTTT
d_call: .; clone_size: .; v_call: TRBV5-1; j_call: TRBJ2-7; cdr3_aa: CASSWGRSSYEQYF; cdr3_nt: TGCGCCAGCAGCTGGGGAAGGAGCTCCTACGAGCAGTACTTC
d_call: .; clone_size: once; v_call: TRBV10-3; j_call: TRBJ1-2; cdr3_aa: CAISELTNYGYTF; cdr3_nt: TGTGCCATCAGTGAGTTGACTAACTATGGCTACACCTTC
d_call: .; clone_size: few; v_call: TRBV29-1; j_call: TRBJ2-5; cdr3_aa: CSVEKGQETQYF; cdr3_nt: TGCAGCGTTGAAAAGGGGCAAGAGACCCAGTACTTC
d_call: .; clone_size: .; v_call: TRBV19; j_call: TRBJ1-1; cdr3_aa: CASTVDGDTEAFF; cdr3_nt: TGTGCCAGTACCGTCGATGGCGACACTGAAGCTTTCTTT